The 28 T cell receptor beta chains below all came from one sample that was sequenced in a study of response to subunit inactivated influenza vaccine. TCRdb recomputed calls from the RT-PCR reads with MiXCR, one row per CDR3 protein. The table lists hundreds of thousands of distinct CDR3 sequences, approximately 11% of them singletons, with approximately 12% in the top ten. Here the sequenced sample was PBMCs from blood, taken roughly 45 days after vaccination. The receptors here all came from a man in his fifties or sixties who received an inactivated influenza vaccine.

Only a few counts were recorded for this clonotype. In DNA, the CDR3 is TGTGCCAGCAGTTTAGACAGGGAGTCCTACGAGCAGTACTTC. This gives the protein CASSLDRESYEQYF. V and J are TRBV12-3 or TRBV12-4 and TRBJ2-7, with a weak D call TRBD1 (6 bases). The CDR3 loop spans 14 amino acids. Between the trimmed V and J ends, which lost 1 base and 1 base, there was a span of 8 bases.

This clonotype was seen a few times. The V and J genes are TRBV20-1 and TRBJ2-1; TRBD1 is a possible D gene (6 bases). Trimming removed 3 bases from V and 13 bases from J, with 22 bases in between. The CDR3 has 14 residues. CDR1 DFQATT and CDR2 SNEGSKA come from the germline V gene (reference sequence). The CDR3 region has the DNA TGCAGTGCTAGTGGGGGCCATGGTCCTGTCGGTCAGTTCTTC. Protein product: CSASGGHGPVGQFF.

Only a few counts were recorded for this clonotype. This chain connects TRBV7-2 to TRBJ2-7; 12 positions match TRBD2. Germline V gives CDR1 SGHTA, CDR2 FQGNSA. The CDR3 has 17 residues. With 2 bases clipped from V and 2 bases from J, the junction kept 7 bases outside the gene matches. The CDR3 DNA reads TGTGCCAGCAGCTTACCGCTAGCGGGGGGGGGAACCTACGAGCAGTACTTC. As protein: CASSLPLAGGGTYEQYF. Full variable domain (outside the CDR3, taken from reference TRBV7-2 and TRBJ2-7): GAGVSQSPSNKVTEKGKDVELRCDPISGHTALYWYRQSLGQGLEFLIYFQGNSAPDKSGLPSDRFSAERTGGSVSTLTIQRTQQEDSAVYLCASSLPLAGGGTYEQYFGPGTRLTVT.

This clonotype appeared many times. The chain employs TRBV5-1 and TRBJ1-4; TRBD1 agrees at 9 bases. The V segment lost 2 bases and the J segment 9 bases; nucleotides outside the gene matches: 8. The length of the CDR3 is 15 residues. Germline CDR1 is SGHRS and CDR2 is YFSETQ. In DNA, the CDR3 is TGCGCCAGCAGCTTCTGGACAGGGGACGCCCAAAAACTGTTTTTT. Its protein product is CASSFWTGDAQKLFF.

This clonotype was recorded only once. Here the CDR3 DNA reads TGTGCCAGCAGCCACGGGACAGGGCGTAACAATGAGCAGTTCTTC. Encoded protein: CASSHGTGRNNEQFF. The chain has TRBV3-1 and TRBJ2-1; 9 bases align to TRBD1. V lost 3 bases, J lost 5 bases, and 5 bases stayed unmatched. Germline V CDR1 and CDR2: LGHDT, YNNKEL (reference sequence). This CDR3 has 15 amino acids.

This clonotype was counted only a few times. This sequence joins TRBV5-1 and TRBJ2-7, with 12 nucleotides matching TRBD1. The CDR3 loop spans 17 amino acids. The V gene end was trimmed by 0 bases and the J gene end by 7 bases; junction bases not matched to a gene: 11. Germline assignment: CDR1 SGHRS and CDR2 YFSETQ. The CDR3 is CASSLGAWGQGAMEQYF. The CDR3 nucleotides read TGCGCCAGCAGCTTGGGGGCTTGGGGACAGGGGGCGATGGAGCAGTACTTC. The variable domain in full, completed from reference TRBV5-1 and TRBJ2-7, reads KAGVTQTPRYLIKTRGQQVTLSCSPISGHRSVSWYQQTPGQGLQFLFEYFSETQRNKGNFPGRFSGRQFSNSRSEMNVSTLELGDSALYLCASSLGAWGQGAMEQYFGPGTRLTVT.

The CDR3, as DNA: TGTGCCAGCAGTGATGTTAGCGGGAGGTACGAGCAGTACTTC. Amino acid sequence: CASSDVSGRYEQYF. The rearrangement uses TRBV2 and TRBJ2-7; 10 positions match TRBD2. This CDR3 has 14 amino acids. Per germline, CDR1 SNHLY and CDR2 FYNNEI. Trimming took 3 bases from V and 4 from J; bases not matched to a gene: 3.

The chain has TRBV4-2 and TRBJ2-4, with D perhaps TRBD1 or TRBD2 (5 bases each). V was clipped by 4 bases and J by 5 bases, with 15 bases between them. The germline V gene has CDR1 LGHNA and CDR2 YNFKEQ. The CDR3 is made up of 15 amino acids. CDR3 residues: CASSPRDGQENIQYF. The CDR3 DNA sequence: TGTGCCAGCAGCCCGAGGGACGGACAAGAAAACATTCAGTACTTC.

This clonotype has at least ten counts. The chain carries TRBV20-1 and TRBJ2-3; 13 nucleotides match TRBD2. The CDR3 consists of 15 residues. Germline values: CDR1 DFQATT, CDR2 SNEGSKA (reference sequence). The trim removed 5 bases at V and 4 bases at J, leaving 6 bases unmatched. The CDR3 here is CSARGLAGISDTQYF. CDR3 nucleotide sequence: TGCAGTGCTCGGGGACTAGCGGGAATATCAGATACGCAGTATTTT.

At least ten counts were recorded for this clonotype. J is TRBJ1-6 and V is TRBV12-3 or TRBV12-4; D is uncertain. The CDR3 contains 14 residues. Trimming removed 8 bases at V and 3 bases at J, with 11 bases between. Here the CDR3 reads CASRFGNYNSPLHF. The CDR3 coding sequence is TGTGCCAGCCGATTCGGAAACTATAATTCACCCCTCCACTTT.

The rearrangement uses TRBV6-2 or TRBV6-3 and TRBJ1-2; D ambiguous. Per the germline V gene, CDR1 is MNHEY and CDR2 is SVGEGT. This CDR3 has 11 amino acids. V lost 8 bases and J lost 2, with 6 bases in between. CDR3 in amino acids: CASRMNYGYTF. The CDR3 DNA sequence: TGTGCCAGCCGGATGAACTATGGCTACACCTTC.

This clonotype was counted between two and nine times. The chain uses TRBV29-1 and TRBJ2-3, with 8 bases lining up with TRBD1. There are 14 residues in the CDR3. Trimming removed 7 bases from V and 0 bases from J; junction bases left unmatched: 6. The germline V gene encodes CDR1 SQVTM and CDR2 ANQGSEA. The CDR3 loop is CSARRQGSTDTQYF. The CDR3 nucleotides read TGCAGCGCCCGTCGACAGGGGAGCACAGATACGCAGTATTTT.

V usage is TRBV29-1 and J usage is TRBJ1-5; D is unclear. Germline values: CDR1 SQVTM, CDR2 ANQGSEA. Trimming stripped 4 bases from V and 2 bases from J, with 9 bases between. This CDR3 has 13 amino acids. This CDR3 reads CSVGSGGNQPQHF. The DNA for the CDR3 is TGCAGCGTTGGGTCCGGTGGCAATCAGCCCCAGCATTTT.

The J gene is TRBJ2-2, the V gene TRBV10-3; 10 positions agree with TRBD1. Germline trimming cut 5 bases from V and 2 bases from J; bases unmatched to any gene: 2. Germline CDR1 is ENHRY and CDR2 is SYGVKD. The CDR3 is made up of 15 amino acids. Written as DNA, the CDR3 is TGTGCCATCAGTAGACAGGGGGCTAACACCGGGGAGCTGTTTTTT. As protein: CAISRQGANTGELFF.

With respect to this clonotype: The CDR3 does not end in the conserved phenylalanine or tryptophan, so this is likely a read error. Because the CDR3's place on the DNA is in doubt, the DNA is left out and the CDR3 is given as listed by TCRdb. This chain links TRBV11-2 with TRBJ1-4; the table calls TRBD1, which could not be checked here. The V gene's germline CDR1 is SGHAT and CDR2 FQNNGV. The CDR3 has 11 amino acids, counting both end residues. The CDR3 loop reads CASSLPQAGLE.

This clonotype was counted a few times. The J gene is TRBJ1-6, the V gene TRBV20-1; 10 bases are a match to TRBD1. Looked up from germline, CDR1 is DFQATT and CDR2 is SNEGSKA (reference sequence). Losses at the gene ends were 7 bases for V and 1 base for J; bases not matched to a gene: 7. The length of the CDR3 is 16 residues. CDR3 in amino acids: CSVLPGQGSYNSPLHF. The CDR3 coding sequence is TGCAGTGTCTTACCGGGACAGGGGTCCTATAATTCACCCCTCCACTTT.

This clonotype was detected a few times. The V gene is TRBV4-2, the J gene TRBJ2-7; 10 positions agree with TRBD1. In germline, CDR1 is LGHNA, CDR2 YNFKEQ. V shed 4 bases, J shed 5 bases, and the junction held 5 bases outside the gene matches. The CDR3 runs 14 residues. The CDR3, as DNA: TGTGCCAGCAGCCGAGGACAGGGGGGGGACGAGCAGTACTTC. Encoded protein: CASSRGQGGDEQYF.

This chain uses TRBV7-9 with TRBJ2-7; 11 bases align to TRBD1. The CDR3 spans 14 residues. The germline V gene encodes CDR1 SEHNR and CDR2 FQNEAQ (reference sequence). V gave up 5 bases and J gave up 6 bases; unmatched junction bases: 6. CDR3 loop: CASSPDRGLGEQYF. The CDR3 region has the DNA TGTGCCAGCAGCCCGGACAGGGGGCTAGGCGAGCAGTACTTC.

This clonotype was seen more than once but under ten times. The V and J genes are TRBV29-1 and TRBJ2-1, with 7 bases identical to TRBD2. The V gene's germline CDR1 is SQVTM and CDR2 ANQGSEA. The CDR3 runs to 11 residues. CDR3 amino acids: CKGREEDEQFF. The CDR3 DNA sequence: TGCAAGGGGAGGGAGGAAGATGAGCAGTTCTTC.

A few counts support this clonotype. The CDR3: CAISELGQAGGPDTQYF. The DNA for the CDR3 is TGTGCCATCAGCGAATTGGGGCAGGCGGGGGGACCCGATACGCAGTATTTT. The chain joins TRBV10-3 to TRBJ2-3; 8 bases match TRBD2. The CDR3 is 17 residues long. J was trimmed by 6 bases and V by 6 bases; bases with no gene match: 17. Germline CDR1 reads ENHRY; CDR2 reads SYGVKD.

V gene TRBV20-1 combines with J gene TRBJ2-7, with D tentatively TRBD2 (5 bases). Trimming cost V 0 bases and J 3 bases, with 15 bases left between them. Germline CDR1 reads DFQATT; CDR2 reads SNEGSKA (reference sequence). This CDR3 has 15 residues. The CDR3 reads CSARDLLLAVYEQYF. As DNA, the CDR3 is TGCAGTGCTAGAGATTTACTGCTAGCCGTCTACGAGCAGTACTTC.

The chain links TRBV21-1 to TRBJ1-3; the D call in the table, TRBD1, was not verified against the DNA. TRBV21-1 represents a pseudogene. The CDR3 is 16 residues long. CDR3 protein: CASSLSKPGFGNTIYF. The CDR3 nucleotides read TGTGCCAGCAGCTTGAGCAAACCGGGGTTTGGAAACACCATATATTTT.

This clonotype turned up a few times. The CDR3 DNA reads as TGTGCCACCAGTGATTCCCGGCAGGGGGCCTATGAGCAGTTCTTC. It translates to CATSDSRQGAYEQFF. This sequence joins TRBV24-1 and TRBJ2-1; 8 nucleotides agree with TRBD1. The CDR3 extends over 15 amino acids. Germline V gene data show CDR1 as KGHDR and CDR2 as SFDVKD. V shed 2 bases, J shed 8 bases, and the junction held 7 bases outside the gene matches.

This clonotype was counted many times. The rearrangement uses TRBV11-2 and TRBJ2-7; a weak D match, TRBD2 (6 bases). This CDR3 has 14 residues. CDR1 is SGHAT and CDR2 is FQNNGV in the germline V gene. Trimming pared 1 base from V and 3 bases from J, leaving 10 bases between. CDR3 region: CASSLARGLYEQYF. The CDR3 nucleotides are TGTGCCAGCAGCTTAGCCCGGGGACTCTACGAGCAGTACTTC.

This clonotype was counted only a few times. The V call is TRBV20-1, the J call TRBJ1-2, with no clear D. The V gene lost 0 bases and the J gene lost 1 base, with 6 bases spanning the gap. The CDR3 loop spans 13 amino acids. In germline, CDR1 is DFQATT, CDR2 SNEGSKA (reference sequence). The CDR3 region is CSARDQVNYGYTF. CDR3 DNA: TGCAGTGCTAGAGATCAGGTTAACTATGGCTACACCTTC.

This clonotype was recorded a few times. V and J are TRBV20-1 and TRBJ2-1; 14 bases map to TRBD2. V lost 2 bases and J lost 8; bases outside the gene matches: 2. The germline V gene has CDR1 DFQATT and CDR2 SNEGSKA (reference sequence). CDR3 length: 14 amino acids. The CDR3 DNA reads as TGCAGTGCTAGAAGACTAGCGGGAGGGGATGAGCAGTTCTTC. Protein: CSARRLAGGDEQFF.

The V and J genes are TRBV20-1 and TRBJ2-1; TRBD1 might be the D (5 bases). Trimming took 5 bases from V and 9 from J, leaving 8 bases between them. Germline lookup yields CDR1 DFQATT and CDR2 SNEGSKA (reference sequence). This CDR3 has 10 amino acids. CDR3 in DNA: TGCAGTGCTTCAGGGCGTGAGCAGTTCTTC. Encoded protein: CSASGREQFF.

This clonotype showed up many times. The chain couples TRBV5-1 to TRBJ2-1; TRBD2 agrees at 12 bases. This CDR3 spans 15 amino acids. The ends lost 4 bases at V and 10 bases at J; junction bases unmatched: 9. Looked up from germline, CDR1 is SGHRS and CDR2 is YFSETQ. The CDR3 spells CASSQLAGGGAEQFF. CDR3 DNA sequence: TGCGCCAGCAGCCAACTAGCGGGAGGTGGCGCGGAGCAGTTCTTC. The full variable domain, rest sourced from reference TRBV5-1 and TRBJ2-1, is KAGVTQTPRYLIKTRGQQVTLSCSPISGHRSVSWYQQTPGQGLQFLFEYFSETQRNKGNFPGRFSGRQFSNSRSEMNVSTLELGDSALYLCASSQLAGGGAEQFFGPGTRLTVL.